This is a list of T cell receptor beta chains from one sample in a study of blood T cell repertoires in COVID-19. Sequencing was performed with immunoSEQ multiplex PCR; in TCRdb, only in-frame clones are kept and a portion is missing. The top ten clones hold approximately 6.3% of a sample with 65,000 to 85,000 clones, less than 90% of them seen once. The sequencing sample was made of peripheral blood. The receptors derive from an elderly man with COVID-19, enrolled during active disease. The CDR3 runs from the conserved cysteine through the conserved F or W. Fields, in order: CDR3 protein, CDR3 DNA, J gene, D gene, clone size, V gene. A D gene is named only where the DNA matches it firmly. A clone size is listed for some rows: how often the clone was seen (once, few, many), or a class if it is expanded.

CDR3: CASSRGVSPNTEAFF; DNA: TGCGCCAGCAGCCGCGGGGTCAGCCCGAACACTGAAGCTTTCTTT; J: TRBJ1-1; D: -; size: -; V: TRBV5-1
CDR3: CASSFGFQGYGYTF; DNA: TGTGCCAGCAGCTTCGGGTTCCAGGGCTATGGCTACACCTTC; J: TRBJ1-2; D: -; size: few; V: TRBV5-8
CDR3: CASSVATGGLADNTQYF; DNA: TGTGCCAGCAGCGTAGCTACGGGGGGGCTCGCAGATAATACGCAGTATTTT; J: TRBJ2-3; D: TRBD2; size: -; V: TRBV9
CDR3: CATSVRAGKGGSYNEQFF; DNA: TGTGCCACCAGTGTCCGAGCGGGAAAAGGGGGTTCCTACAATGAGCAGTTCTTC; J: TRBJ2-1; D: -; size: few; V: TRBV24-1
CDR3: CASSKDRVLHF; DNA: TGTGCCAGCAGCAAGGACAGGGTGTTGCATTTT; J: TRBJ1-5; D: TRBD1; size: -; V: TRBV7-9
CDR3: CASSPSGTGDEQYF; DNA: TGTGCCAGCAGCCCCTCCGGGACAGGGGACGAGCAGTACTTC; J: TRBJ2-7; D: TRBD1; size: -; V: TRBV7-3
CDR3: CASSSGGTAGNTIYF; DNA: TGTGCCAGCAGCTCGGGGGGAACGGCTGGAAACACCATATATTTT; J: TRBJ1-3; D: -; size: -; V: TRBV5-5
CDR3: CASSLPRVGNTIYF; DNA: TGTGCCAGCAGCTTGCCCAGGGTTGGAAACACCATATATTTT; J: TRBJ1-3; D: -; size: -; V: TRBV5-6
CDR3: CANSMMMTGPHFSGYTF; DNA: TGTGCCAACAGTATGATGATGACAGGTCCCCACTTCTCTGGCTACACCTTC; J: TRBJ1-2; D: -; size: -; V: TRBV10-3
CDR3: CASRGTVGGYGYTF; DNA: TGTGCCAGCAGGGGGACCGTGGGGGGCTATGGCTACACCTTC; J: TRBJ1-2; D: -; size: -; V: TRBV27
CDR3: CASSYFPAGEVEKLFF; DNA: TGTGCCAGCAGTTACTTCCCTGCGGGGGAGGTTGAAAAACTGTTTTTT; J: TRBJ1-4; D: -; size: -; V: TRBV6-5
CDR3: CASSPPSGGGMDTQYF; DNA: TGTGCCAGCTCACCACCTAGCGGGGGGGGCATGGATACGCAGTATTTT; J: TRBJ2-3; D: TRBD2; size: -; V: TRBV18
CDR3: CASSGGQGRAPQHF; DNA: TGTGCCAGCAGTGGGGGGCAGGGCCGGGCGCCCCAGCATTTT; J: TRBJ1-5; D: -; size: -; V: TRBV2
CDR3: CASSPDRVNQPQHF; DNA: TGTGCCAGCAGCCCGGACAGGGTCAATCAGCCCCAGCATTTT; J: TRBJ1-5; D: TRBD1; size: -; V: TRBV7-9
CDR3: CASSLTGGDYGYTF; DNA: TGTGCCAGCAGCTTAACGGGGGGCGACTATGGCTACACCTTC; J: TRBJ1-2; D: -; size: -; V: TRBV11-2
CDR3: CASSILDRARQPQHF; DNA: TGTGCCAGCAGTATACTTGACAGGGCAAGACAGCCCCAGCATTTT; J: TRBJ1-5; D: TRBD1; size: -; V: TRBV28
CDR3: CASSIGSGGLQETQYF; DNA: TGTGCCAGTAGTATAGGCAGCGGGGGACTCCAAGAGACCCAGTACTTC; J: TRBJ2-5; D: TRBD2; size: -; V: TRBV19
CDR3: CASSPYFRGQETQYF; DNA: TGCGCCAGCAGCCCGTACTTCAGGGGGCAAGAGACCCAGTACTTC; J: TRBJ2-5; D: TRBD1; size: -; V: TRBV4-3
CDR3: CASSLFGASGGASTDTQYF; DNA: TGTGCCAGCAGCCTCTTCGGGGCTAGCGGGGGGGCTAGCACAGATACGCAGTATTTT; J: TRBJ2-3; D: TRBD2; size: -; V: TRBV9
CDR3: CASSEGQGAAFF; DNA: TGTGCCAGCAGTGAAGGCCAGGGGGCCGCGTTCTTC; J: TRBJ2-1; D: TRBD1; size: -; V: TRBV6-1
CDR3: CASSARIAGLRGEAFF; DNA: TGTGCCAGCAGTGCCCGAATAGCGGGGCTTAGGGGAGAAGCTTTCTTT; J: TRBJ1-1; D: -; size: -; V: TRBV5-6
CDR3: CASSEWSGMNTEAFF; DNA: TGTGCCAGCAGTGAATGGTCAGGGATGAACACTGAAGCTTTCTTT; J: TRBJ1-1; D: -; size: -; V: TRBV6-1
CDR3: CASSQDLQSETQYF; DNA: TGTGCCAGCAGCCAAGATTTACAGTCAGAGACCCAGTACTTC; J: TRBJ2-5; D: -; size: -; V: TRBV4-2
CDR3: CASSQVRGGPNTEAFF; DNA: TGTGCCAGCAGCCAAGTGCGGGGGGGTCCTAACACTGAAGCTTTCTTT; J: TRBJ1-1; D: -; size: -; V: TRBV3-1/TRBV3-2
CDR3: CASSTGQLYEQYF; DNA: TGCGCCAGCAGCACGGGACAGCTCTACGAGCAGTACTTC; J: TRBJ2-7; D: TRBD1; size: once; V: TRBV5-1
CDR3: CASMWGGNYGYTF; DNA: TGTGCCAGCATGTGGGGGGGCAACTATGGCTACACCTTC; J: TRBJ1-2; D: -; size: -; V: TRBV6-5
CDR3: CSVERRLAGASYEQYF; DNA: TGCAGCGTTGAGCGGCGGTTGGCAGGGGCGTCCTACGAGCAGTACTTC; J: TRBJ2-7; D: -; size: -; V: TRBV29-1
CDR3: CASSVAGLGNTEAFF; DNA: TGTGCCAGCAGTGTGGCAGGGCTTGGGAACACTGAAGCTTTCTTT; J: TRBJ1-1; D: -; size: -; V: TRBV27
CDR3: CASSQDIMVAGGQETQYF; DNA: TGTGCCAGCAGCCAAGATATCATGGTAGCGGGGGGGCAGGAGACCCAGTACTTC; J: TRBJ2-5; D: TRBD2; size: -; V: TRBV4-2
CDR3: CASSYSRWTGEAFF; DNA: TGTGCCAGCAGTTACTCGAGATGGACAGGAGAAGCTTTCTTT; J: TRBJ1-1; D: TRBD1; size: -; V: TRBV6-5
CDR3: CASRRGSGTEAFF; DNA: TGTGCCAGCCGAAGGGGCTCGGGCACTGAAGCTTTCTTT; J: TRBJ1-1; D: -; size: -; V: TRBV6-6
CDR3: CASTETANYGYTF; DNA: TGCGCCAGCACGGAGACAGCTAACTATGGCTACACCTTC; J: TRBJ1-2; D: -; size: -; V: TRBV5-1
CDR3: CASSSGTGSVETQYF; DNA: TGTGCCAGCAGCTCGGGGACAGGGTCGGTAGAGACCCAGTACTTC; J: TRBJ2-5; D: TRBD1; size: -; V: TRBV5-4
CDR3: CASSYLGTLRGEQYF; DNA: TGTGCCAGCAGCTATCTCGGGACTCTCCGTGGGGAGCAGTACTTC; J: TRBJ2-7; D: -; size: -; V: TRBV5-6
CDR3: CASSDGTGTYGYTF; DNA: TGTGCCAGCAGTGACGGGACAGGGACCTATGGCTACACCTTC; J: TRBJ1-2; D: TRBD1; size: -; V: TRBV6-1
CDR3: CASSSTYAGGYTF; DNA: TGTGCCAGCAGTTCCACCTACGCAGGGGGCTACACCTTC; J: TRBJ1-2; D: -; size: -; V: TRBV12-3/TRBV12-4
CDR3: CASSPQAGNYGYTF; DNA: TGTGCCAGCAGCCCCCAGGCAGGAAACTATGGCTACACCTTC; J: TRBJ1-2; D: -; size: -; V: TRBV7-2